This T cell receptor beta chain emerged from a study of control samples from healthy donors and cancer patients. Some clones are missing from TCRdb's copy, which holds only in-frame ones; the method was immunoSEQ multiplex PCR. The repertoire holds 90,000 or so clones, with approximately 90% as singletons. The germline V gene encodes CDR1 SGHTA and CDR2 FQGNSA. CDR3 length: 17 residues. V lost 2 bases to trimming and J lost 1 base; unmatched junction nucleotides: 9. The sequenced material came from blood. The chain couples TRBV7-2 to TRBJ2-7, with 9 bases matching TRBD2. The clonotype comes from a woman between 45 and 60 years old in good health. Here the CDR3 DNA reads TGTGCCAGCAGCTTACTAGCGGGATCCCCTTCGTCCTACGAGCAGTACTTC. Protein: CASSLLAGSPSSYEQYF.